This T cell receptor beta chain was sequenced for a study of CXCR3-negative and CXCR3-positive naive CD8 T cells. As for this clonotype: Its target is not known.

Researchers prepared the TRB cDNA libraries using 5' RACE with UMI labels. TCRdb reprocessed the 5' RACE reads and keeps a single row for each CDR3 protein, giving no DNA. The table for this sample gives fewer than 9,500 distinct CDR3 sequences. Germline V CDR1 and CDR2: SQVTM, ANQGSEA. The CDR3 spans 16 residues. Study-wide findings and caveats: Diversity in memory CD8+ cells fell much lower than the comparably high levels seen in both naive subsets. The study found CXCR3 expression partially decreased after cryopreservation and ran most assays on fresh PBMCs. No difference in surface CD5 was seen between naive subsets, and TCR strength was inferred from TRB CDR3 properties.

Naivety in CD8+ T cells corresponded to a CD45RO-CCR7+CD27+CD95- phenotype. Specimen: naive CXCR3- CD8+ T cells from blood. Subset reported: CD45RO-CCR7+CD27+CD95- naive CD8+ T cells lacking CXCR3 (TNR3-). This sequence originates from a human donor in good health. Some clones in this sample may be carry-over from other donors' samples. The chain recombines TRBV29-1 with TRBJ2-2; lacking DNA, the TRBD2 call made by TCRdb goes unchecked. CDR3 sequence reads: CSVEDWRKGYTGELFF.